The 4 T cell receptor beta chains in this list originate from one sample, sequenced in a study of T cells in Graves' hyperthyroidism and ophthalmopathy. Amplification of TCR beta CDR3 regions used RNA as the template. A set of HTBI primers served as the primers for a first-round RT-PCR of the TCR CDR3. MiXCR, applied by TCRdb to the multiplex PCR reads, yields one record per CDR3 protein. The sample has about 350,000 distinct CDR3 sequences; about a sixth are singletons. The sequenced sample consisted of blood. These receptors originate from a woman in her 40s with Graves' ophthalmopathy.

This clonotype was found many times. This chain uses TRBV2 with TRBJ1-1; D gene unclear. The germline gives CDR1 SNHLY, CDR2 FYNNEI. This CDR3 is 15 amino acids long. V lost 2 bases and J 3 bases, leaving 13 bases between the germline ends. CDR3 region: CASSERSTADTEAFF. The CDR3 nucleotides are TGTGCCAGCAGTGAAAGGTCCACCGCCGACACTGAAGCTTTCTTT.

Here the CDR3 reads CASSQPPPAEAFF. The CDR3 DNA follows: TGTGCCAGCAGCCAACCGCCGCCTGCTGAAGCTTTCTTT. The chain is built from TRBV3-1 and TRBJ1-1; D gene ambiguous. Germline CDR1 reads LGHDT; CDR2 reads YNNKEL (reference sequence). The germline V and J ends were trimmed by 2 bases and 6 bases, with 10 bases remaining between them. This CDR3 is built from 13 residues.

This chain uses TRBV20-1 with TRBJ1-1, with TRBD1 as a possible D gene (5 bases). The CDR3 runs to 11 residues. Germline V gene data show CDR1 as DFQATT and CDR2 as SNEGSKA (reference sequence). Trimming took off 6 bases at V and 11 bases at J, with 16 bases between the two ends. CDR3 in DNA: TGCAGTGCCGTGAGGGTCAGGGAGGCTTTCTTT. Encoded protein: CSAVRVREAFF.

This clonotype was seen repeatedly, ten times or more. The chain couples TRBV12-3 or TRBV12-4 to TRBJ1-1; TRBD1 aligns across 11 bases. With V trimmed by 5 bases and J by 2 bases, 7 bases remained unmatched. This CDR3 is built from 16 residues. The CDR3 loop reads CASSRDRGKNNTEAFF. The CDR3 DNA sequence: TGTGCCAGCAGTCGGGACAGGGGGAAGAATAACACTGAAGCTTTCTTT.